The rows below give T cell receptor beta chains drawn from one sample of a study of OX40 agonist ivuxolimab in advanced cancers. The data were produced by immunoSEQ multiplex PCR, yet TCRdb's version contains in-frame clones alone and is incomplete. Seen here are approximately 21,000 clones, 74% observed once, and the top ten hold 33%. The sequencing here drew on CD4+ or CD8+ T cells sorted from blood, taken in a trial of the OX40 agonist ivuxolimab. The origin of the receptors is an adult with an advanced solid tumor such as melanoma, head and neck, liver or kidney cancer. Each CDR3 is given with its conserved first and last residue. The order of the fields is V gene, clone size, J gene, D gene, CDR3 DNA, CDR3 protein. D genes are given only for firm matches. For some rows the clone size is stated as once, few or many, or as a class when expanded; others skip it.

>TRBV19|.|TRBJ2-7|.
TGTGCCAGTAATTCTGGGAACTCCTACGAGCAGTACTTC
CASNSGNSYEQYF
>TRBV23-1|.|TRBJ1-5|.
TGCGCCAGTAGGACCCAGCCCCAGCATTTT
CASRTQPQHF
>TRBV7-6|.|TRBJ2-7|TRBD1
TGTGCCAGCAGCTCCGGGACAGGGGACGAGCAGTACTTC
CASSSGTGDEQYF
>TRBV27|few|TRBJ2-5|.
TGTGCCAGCAGTCCGCTCCGTGGAGGGATGGACCAAGAGACCCAGTACTTC
CASSPLRGGMDQETQYF
>TRBV7-3|.|TRBJ2-5|.
TGTGCCAGCAGCTTAATAAAACAGGGCCAAGAGACCCAGTACTTC
CASSLIKQGQETQYF
>TRBV6-5|.|TRBJ2-2|TRBD1
TGTGCCATCCGACAGGGGAACACCGGGGAGCTGTTTTTT
CAIRQGNTGELFF
>TRBV19|.|TRBJ1-2|TRBD1
TGTGCCAGTTATCAGGGGGATGGCTACACCTTC
CASYQGDGYTF
>TRBV10-2|.|TRBJ1-1|.
TGCGCCAGCAGGACAGGGAACACTGAAGCTTTCTTT
CASRTGNTEAFF
>TRBV28|.|TRBJ2-7|.
TGTGCCACCGTTGACGGCTCCTACGAGCAGTACTTC
CATVDGSYEQYF
>TRBV28|.|TRBJ2-1|.
TGTGCCAGCATTGGGTCTTTGAATCTTCACAATGAGCAGTTCTTC
CASIGSLNLHNEQFF
>TRBV19|.|TRBJ2-1|.
TGTGCCAGTAGTATAGATCTTTTCTCCTACAATGAGCAGTTCTTC
CASSIDLFSYNEQFF
>TRBV19|.|TRBJ2-2|TRBD1
TGTGCCAGTAGTATCTGGGGACAGCAAGGTCACGGGGAGCTGTTTTTT
CASSIWGQQGHGELFF
>TRBV13|.|TRBJ2-4|.
TGTGCCAGCTCCCCTAGGGGCAGGTGGGCTGTGGCCAAAAACATTCAGTACTTC
CASSPRGRWAVAKNIQYF
>TRBV19|.|TRBJ2-7|.
TGTGCCAGTAGTATAGCGGACAACTACGAGCAGTACTTC
CASSIADNYEQYF
>TRBV15|.|TRBJ1-3|TRBD1
TGTGCCACCAGTCCAGAAGGGGACAGGGGCAACACCATATATTTT
CATSPEGDRGNTIYF
>TRBV5-4|few|TRBJ2-3|TRBD2
TGTGCCAGCAGCTCCGACCTACTAGCGGGGGGGCCCCACACAGATACGCAGTATTTT
CASSSDLLAGGPHTDTQYF
>TRBV10-1|.|TRBJ2-7|TRBD2
TGCGCCAGCAGTGGGACTAGCGGGAACTCCGAGCAGTACTTC
CASSGTSGNSEQYF
>TRBV7-2|.|TRBJ2-7|.
TGTGCCAGCAGCTTAGGTGTGTGGGTCTCCTACGAGCAGTACTTC
CASSLGVWVSYEQYF
>TRBV2|many|TRBJ2-1|TRBD2
TGTGCCAGCAAGATGCTAGCGGGGGATGACAATGAGCAGTTCTTC
CASKMLAGDDNEQFF
>TRBV7-9|.|TRBJ1-5|.
TGTGCCAGCAGCTTAGACAATCAGCCCCAGCATTTT
CASSLDNQPQHF
>TRBV5-6|.|TRBJ2-7|.
TGTGCCAGCAGCCCTTACAGGTTGGGCTACGAGCAGTACTTC
CASSPYRLGYEQYF
>TRBV7-6|.|TRBJ2-7|TRBD2
TGTGCCAGCAGCGTCCTAGCGGGAGGCTCCTACGAGCAGTACTTC
CASSVLAGGSYEQYF
>TRBV28|.|TRBJ2-2|.
TGTGCCAGCACCCCGCCCACAGGGCCCCCGAACACCGGGGAGCTGTTTTTT
CASTPPTGPPNTGELFF
>TRBV28|.|TRBJ2-5|TRBD2
TGTGCCAGCAGTTCCCGGTCGGGGGGTGGGGAGACCCAGTACTTC
CASSSRSGGGETQYF
>TRBV6-5|.|TRBJ1-2|.
TGTGCCAGCAGTTACTCCCCGACAGCCCCGAACGATGGCTACACCTTC
CASSYSPTAPNDGYTF
>TRBV4-3|once|TRBJ2-1|.
TGCGCCAGCAGCCAAGCTAGGGCGGGGGCAGGGCATGAGCAGTTCTTC
CASSQARAGAGHEQFF
>TRBV19|.|TRBJ2-2|.
TGTGCCAGTAGTATCTGGTCCTACACCGGGGAGCTGTTTTTT
CASSIWSYTGELFF
>TRBV10-3|.|TRBJ2-7|.
TGTGCCATCAGCGGGATGGCAGACGAGCAGTACTTC
CAISGMADEQYF
>TRBV7-9|.|TRBJ1-6|.
TGTGCCAGCAGCTACAGCGATTCACCCCTCCACTTT
CASSYSDSPLHF
>TRBV5-4|.|TRBJ2-1|.
TGTGCCAGCAGCTTGCGTGACTGGGAAGAGCAGTTCTTC
CASSLRDWEEQFF
>TRBV19|once|TRBJ1-1|.
TGTGCCAGTAGTATTGGGCAGAACACTGAAGCTTTCTTT
CASSIGQNTEAFF
>TRBV19|.|TRBJ2-7|TRBD2
TGTGCCAGTAGTCTCGCGGGAGTCGCCTACGAGCAGTACTTC
CASSLAGVAYEQYF